These 11 T cell receptor beta chains were all obtained from the same sample, sequenced in a study of CD8 T cells in Susac syndrome. Random hexamers were used to reverse transcribe an amount of about 0.5 to 1 ug RNA. TCRdb analysed the immunoSEQ multiplex PCR reads with MiXCR anew, one entry per CDR3 protein. Seen here are 150,000 to 200,000 distinct CDR3 sequences, around 94% observed once, and the top ten hold roughly 0.14%. Sequenced sample: CD4+ T cells from PBMCs. These receptor sequences come from a human donor in good health.

The V and J genes are TRBV18 and TRBJ1-2; D perhaps matches TRBD1 (5 bases). The CDR3 covers 13 residues. Trimming left V 3 bases short and J 3 bases short, with 8 bases between. Germline V lookup: CDR1 KGHSH, CDR2 LQKENI. The DNA of the CDR3 is TGTGCCAGCTCACCTACAGGCGACTATGGCTACACCTTC. It translates to CASSPTGDYGYTF.

This clonotype was detected only a few times. The rearrangement joins TRBV6-2 or TRBV6-3 to TRBJ2-7; the D gene is possibly TRBD2 (5 bases). Germline loops: CDR1 MNHEY, CDR2 SVGEGT. V lost 8 bases, J lost 0 bases, and 8 bases lay in between. CDR3 length: 12 amino acids. For the CDR3, the DNA is TGTGCCAGCTCGGAGGCCTCCTACGAGCAGTACTTC. This sequence encodes CASSEASYEQYF.

The V and J genes are TRBV9 and TRBJ2-3; 9 bases line up with TRBD2. V lost 2 bases and J lost 1; bases outside the gene matches: 5. The CDR3 contains 16 residues. Germline CDR1 SGDLS, CDR2 YYNGEE. CDR3: CASSVEAGGRTDTQYF. The CDR3 coding sequence is TGTGCCAGCAGCGTCGAAGCGGGGGGCCGCACAGATACGCAGTATTTT.

The genes are TRBV2 and TRBJ2-7, with D possibly matching TRBD2 (6 bases). Trimming stripped 7 bases from V and 6 bases from J, with 16 bases between. Germline values: CDR1 SNHLY, CDR2 FYNNEI. This CDR3 spans 13 amino acids. The chain's CDR3 is CASIGTRSLEQYF. CDR3 nucleotide sequence: TGTGCCAGCATCGGGACTCGATCCCTCGAGCAGTACTTC.

The chain is built from TRBV28 and TRBJ2-1; 13 bases fit TRBD2. Per germline, CDR1 MDHEN and CDR2 SYDVKM. The length of the CDR3 is 15 residues. Trimming removed 5 bases from V and 8 bases from J; junction bases left unmatched: 6. The CDR3: CASSSSGTSGDEQFF. The CDR3, as DNA: TGTGCCAGCAGTAGCTCCGGGACTAGCGGGGATGAGCAGTTCTTC.

This chain connects TRBV3-1 to TRBJ2-1; no clear D gene. CDR1 LGHDT and CDR2 YNNKEL come from the germline V gene (reference sequence). The CDR3 sequence is 11 residues long. V was cut by 5 bases and J by 9 bases, with 8 bases left in between. The CDR3 reads CASSNRGEQFF. CDR3 nucleotides: TGTGCCAGCAGCAACAGAGGTGAGCAGTTCTTC.

The J gene is TRBJ1-2, the V gene TRBV25-1, with TRBD1 matching over 7 bases. Germline V gene lookup returns CDR1 MGHDK and CDR2 SYGVNS. V dropped 6 bases and J dropped 6; count of bases not matched to a gene: 10. The CDR3 consists of 14 residues. Written as DNA, the CDR3 is TGTGCCAGCAGGCTAGGGGGCGCGGGAAATGGCTACACCTTC. Its translation is CASRLGGAGNGYTF.

The sample holds one count of this clonotype. The chain carries TRBV28 and TRBJ1-4; no clear D. CDR3 length: 12 residues. Germline assignment: CDR1 MDHEN and CDR2 SYDVKM. The V and J ends lost 1 base and 12 bases respectively, with 9 bases between them. The CDR3 bases are TGTGCCAGCAGTTTATCCCCCCAGCAACTGTTTTTT. Translated, it gives CASSLSPQQLFF.

The rearrangement links TRBV30 to TRBJ1-2; 8 bases are shared with TRBD1. The CDR3 covers 14 residues. Losses at the gene ends were 3 bases for V and 4 bases for J; bases not matched to a gene: 7. Germline V gives CDR1 GTSNPN, CDR2 SVGIG (reference sequence). CDR3 sequence (DNA): TGTGCCTGGAGCGCGATTGGACAGGGCTATGGCTACACCTTC. As protein: CAWSAIGQGYGYTF.

V and J are TRBV12-3 or TRBV12-4 and TRBJ1-2, with 7 bases that match TRBD1. The CDR3 length is 13 residues. Trimming cost V 6 bases and J 6 bases; bases outside gene matches: 7. The CDR3 loop is CASRTGSGDGYTF. In nucleotides, the CDR3 is TGTGCCAGCAGGACAGGGTCGGGTGATGGCTACACCTTC.

The J gene is TRBJ1-2, the V gene TRBV30; D remains ambiguous. V lost 2 bases and J lost 4, with 5 bases in between. CDR3 length equals 11 residues. Germline values: CDR1 GTSNPN, CDR2 SVGIG (reference sequence). The CDR3 bases are TGTGCCTGGAGTAAAGCCTATGGCTACACCTTC. Translating it yields CAWSKAYGYTF.